This T cell receptor (beta chain) derives from a study of OX40 agonist ivuxolimab in advanced cancers. Overall study context: Those treated in dose escalation had hepatocellular carcinoma, melanoma, renal cell cancer or head and neck cancer.

General observations from the study: CD4+ and CD8+ blood T cells expanded clonally by week 6 at 0.1 to 3.0 mg/kg.

Generated by immunoSEQ multiplex PCR, the TCRdb table keeps only in-frame clones and is missing some. The sample shows under 150,000 clones, 75% to 90% of them seen only once. A remark on this clone: Its cognate antigen is unknown.

Per germline, CDR1 MNHEY and CDR2 SMNVEV (reference sequence). Unmatched junction bases numbered 4, after V lost 6 bases and J lost 4 bases. CDR3 length: 14 amino acids. V gene TRBV27 combines with J gene TRBJ1-3, with 9 bases that match TRBD1. This TCR was recovered from an adult with an advanced solid tumor such as melanoma, head and neck, liver or kidney cancer. The input for sequencing was CD4+ or CD8+ T cells sorted from blood, taken in a trial of the OX40 agonist ivuxolimab. The CDR3 DNA follows: TGTGCCAGCAGCAAAACAGGGGGCGGAAACACCATATATTTT. Translating gives CASSKTGGGNTIYF.